This T cell receptor (beta chain) is drawn from a study of T cells in Graves' hyperthyroidism and ophthalmopathy. The study's findings and limits: For ophthalmopathy, model prediction preceded onset by a median approximately 6 months.

A word on this clonotype: Its antigen remains unidentified.

J was trimmed by 6 bases and V by 5 bases; bases with no gene match: 7. CDR3 size: 14 residues. The germline V gene encodes CDR1 MDHEN and CDR2 SYDVKM. TCR beta CDR3 regions were amplified from RNA transcripts. The HTBI primer set drove a first-round RT-PCR of the TCR CDR3. TCRdb re-called the multiplex PCR reads with MiXCR, one entry per CDR3 protein. The sample includes more than 500,000 distinct CDR3 sequences, roughly 15% seen only once; the top ten take 11% to 15%. The chain combines TRBV28 with TRBJ2-7; 10 bases agree with TRBD1. The TCR sequence derives from a woman in her 40s with Graves' hyperthyroidism. The material sequenced was blood. The CDR3 protein is CASSQGTGESEQYF. Written as DNA, the CDR3 is TGTGCCAGCAGTCAGGGGACAGGGGAAAGCGAGCAGTACTTC.